This T cell receptor beta chain was obtained from a study of cytomegalovirus exposure and HLA in healthy donors. Study-level background: The Caucasian-associated ancestry cluster held under 90% of 398 genotyped donors.

Use of 60 Vbeta and 13 Jbeta primers characterized the PCR. Measured with immunoSEQ multiplex PCR; TCRdb has only the in-frame clones, and not every one. The sample carries 55,000 to 80,000 clones, roughly 70% recorded once. Findings of the study overall: Common viral pathogens (according to a later analysis) appeared linked to several of the most significant clusters. Earlier analysis found most TCR beta V segments productive about 90% or about 30% of the time.

Per germline, CDR1 SGHVS and CDR2 FNYEAQ. This CDR3 spans 16 amino acids. The V gene lost 7 bases and the J gene lost 2 bases, with 17 bases spanning the gap. Healthy bone marrow donors made up the cohort. Comment on this clone: Its antigen is undetermined.

The specimen sequenced was PBMCs. The chain joins TRBV7-6 to TRBJ2-2, with D tentatively TRBD2 (6 bases). This clonotype was obtained from a man in his 70s in good health and CMV-seronegative. The CDR3 DNA sequence: TGTGCCAGCAACTCGAGCTTGACTAGTAACACCGGGGAGCTGTTTTTT. Protein: CASNSSLTSNTGELFF.